This section outlines one T cell receptor (beta chain) sequence together with its context. It lacks a known antigen. No quality values exist for individual bases; no much larger clone is one base distant. The data were obtained in a study of blood T cell repertoires in COVID-19 (dated by TCRdb to the early 2020s). Turning to the overall study: Collaborator samples came from the United States, Italy and Spain and covered acute and convalescent phases of COVID-19. A freely available public database, intended as a resource for researchers studying the immune response to SARS-CoV-2, is where the repertoires were released. HLA class I and class II types, where available, came from metadata supplied by the sample provider rather than from assay-based typing. Sample metadata almost always included a de-identified subject ID, COVID-19 status, age in years and sex. Deeply sampled blood TCRbeta repertoires from subjects exposed to, actively infected with, or recovered from COVID-19 were included in the dataset. The material from the prospective study consisted of cDNA or gDNA derived from T cells, B-cell-depleted T cells, or PBMCs. The samples were drawn from two sources: the first 160 participants of the ongoing ImmuneRACE study, and 1,000 to 1,500 subjects contributed by 6 global collaborators.

The collaborating institutions used their own protocols to collect whole blood in K2EDTA tubes. Collaborator samples were shipped for TCRbeta analysis as frozen whole blood, isolated PBMCs, or DNA extracted from either sample type. The immunoSEQ Assay, a bias-controlled multiplex PCR, was used to amplify TCRbeta CDR3 regions from genomic DNA. In the original analysis: Nucleated cell counts per sample were estimated from amplification of reference gene primers within the assay. To quantify the absolute abundance of each unique TCRbeta CDR3 rearrangement, sequence reads were collapsed and filtered. Productive Simpson clonality was computed per sample as the square root of Simpson's diversity index over productive rearrangements. TCRdb's version of the immuneACCESS table is confined to in-frame rearrangements and falls short of the full clone set. An unresolved V gene accounts for under half of the shortfall where checked; the remainder is of unknown origin. D and trimming were read from the DNA, whereas the V and J calls and clone size are those reported in that table. The sample records more than 200,000 clones, 75% to 90% of which are singletons. The leading ten clones occupy around 1.8% of the sample.

According to the germline V gene, CDR1 reads SNHLY and CDR2 reads FYNNEI. The V and J ends are trimmed by 5 bases and 1 base, leaving 11 bases between them. The CDR3 runs 14 amino acids, cysteine and phenylalanine included. The DNA shown is the 42-base CDR3, in frame from base 1. Results and caveats for the whole study, not just this receptor: The amount of clinical and demographic metadata varied by source and participant and was provided uncurated.

The chain joins TRBV2 to TRBJ1-1, with TRBD1 as a weak D call on 6 bases. The clonotype comes from a man aged 25 to 45 with active or convalescent COVID-19. The sample comprised peripheral blood. The CDR3 reads CASSLSTGNTEAFF. In nucleotides, the sequence is TGTGCCAGCAGTCTATCGACAGGGAACACTGAAGCTTTCTTT.